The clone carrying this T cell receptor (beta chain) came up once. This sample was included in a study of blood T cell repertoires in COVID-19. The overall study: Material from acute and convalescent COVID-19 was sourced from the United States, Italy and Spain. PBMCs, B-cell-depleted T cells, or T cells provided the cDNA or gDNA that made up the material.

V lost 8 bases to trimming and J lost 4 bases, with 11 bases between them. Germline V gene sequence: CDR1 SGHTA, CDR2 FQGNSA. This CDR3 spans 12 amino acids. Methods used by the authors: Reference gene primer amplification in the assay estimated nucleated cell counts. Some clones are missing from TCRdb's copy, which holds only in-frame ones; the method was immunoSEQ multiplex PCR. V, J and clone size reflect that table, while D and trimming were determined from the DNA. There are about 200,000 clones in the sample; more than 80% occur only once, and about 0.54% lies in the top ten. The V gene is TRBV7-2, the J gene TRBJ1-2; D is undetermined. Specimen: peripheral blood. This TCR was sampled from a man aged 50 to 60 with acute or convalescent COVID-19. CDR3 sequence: CASLRVGYGYTF. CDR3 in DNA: TGTGCCAGCTTACGGGTGGGCTATGGCTACACCTTC.